One TCR beta chain is described in this entry. The data derive from a study of blood T cell repertoires in COVID-19. Study summary: PBMCs, B-cell-depleted T cells, or T cells were the source of the cDNA or gDNA that made up the material.

The V end was cut by 4 bases, the J end by 2 bases, with 9 bases between. The CDR3 runs to 15 residues. Germline CDR1 SGHTA, CDR2 FQGTGA. Authors' data handling: Researchers report that nucleated cell counts were estimated from reference gene primer amplification. Some clones are missing from TCRdb's copy, which holds only in-frame ones; the method was immunoSEQ multiplex PCR. V and J calls and clone size are given by that table; D and trimming were obtained from the DNA. The sample records 150,000 to 200,000 clones, approximately 85% being singletons. Patients at the Seattle site were enrolled during active infection and followed longitudinally.

The sequencing input was peripheral blood. The TCR comes from an elderly woman with COVID-19, enrolled during active disease. The V gene is TRBV7-3, the J gene TRBJ2-6; no reliable D call. CDR3 DNA: TGTGCCAGCAGCTCCGTAGCAGCTGGGGCCAACGTCCTGACTTTC. This codes for CASSSVAAGANVLTF. Full variable domain (missing parts from reference TRBV7-3 and TRBJ2-6): GAGVSQTPSNKVTEKGKYVELRCDPISGHTALYWYRQSLGQGPEFLIYFQGTGAADDSGLPNDRFFAVRPEGSVSTLKIQRTERGDSAVYLCASSSVAAGANVLTFGAGSRLTVL.